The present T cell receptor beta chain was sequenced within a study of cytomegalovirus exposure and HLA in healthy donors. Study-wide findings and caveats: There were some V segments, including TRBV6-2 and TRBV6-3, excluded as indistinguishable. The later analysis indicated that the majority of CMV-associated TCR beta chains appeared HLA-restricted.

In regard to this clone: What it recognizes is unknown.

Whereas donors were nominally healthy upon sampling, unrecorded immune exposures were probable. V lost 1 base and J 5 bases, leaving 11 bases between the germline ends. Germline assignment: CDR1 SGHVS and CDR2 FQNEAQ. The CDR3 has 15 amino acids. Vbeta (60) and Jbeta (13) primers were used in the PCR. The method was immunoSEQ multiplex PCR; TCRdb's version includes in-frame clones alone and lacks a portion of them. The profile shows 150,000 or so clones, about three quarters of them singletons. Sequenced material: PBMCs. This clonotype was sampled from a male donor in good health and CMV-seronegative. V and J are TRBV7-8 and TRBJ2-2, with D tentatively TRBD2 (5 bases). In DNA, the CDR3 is TGTGCCAGCAGCTTAGGTTCGGGGTGGACCGGGGAGCTGTTTTTT. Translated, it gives CASSLGSGWTGELFF.